A single sample is the source of the 4 T cell receptor beta chains below, sequenced in a study of CD8+ T cells in alopecia areata. The authors extracted RNA and reverse transcribed it into cDNA as the sequencing template. Only in-frame clones appear in the TCRdb table, and some are missing; sequencing was by immunoSEQ multiplex PCR. The repertoire holds under 250,000 clones, with approximately 52% as singletons. Source: CD4+ T cells sorted from blood, taken at week 0. The receptors stem from a human donor with alopecia areata.

The rearrangement links TRBV7-2 to TRBJ1-1, with unresolved D. Trimming took off 6 bases at V and 0 bases at J, with 17 bases between the two ends. The CDR3 covers 16 residues. Germline CDR1 reads SGHTA; CDR2 reads FQGNSA. The CDR3 DNA is TGTGCCAGCAGTTTCGCGGCCGGCTATTTGAACACTGAAGCTTTCTTT. This gives the protein CASSFAAGYLNTEAFF.

This clone was detected a few times. The chain has TRBV7-3 and TRBJ2-7; D is possibly TRBD1 (6 bases). The ends were cut back, 5 bases at V and 6 bases at J, with 11 bases in the middle. The CDR3 length is 12 residues. Germline V gene data show CDR1 as SGHTA and CDR2 as FQGTGA. The DNA for the CDR3 is TGTGCCAGCAGCACAGGGCTGGGCGAGCAGTACTTC. It specifies CASSTGLGEQYF. The full variable domain, completed using reference TRBV7-3 and TRBJ2-7, is GAGVSQTPSNKVTEKGKYVELRCDPISGHTALYWYRQSLGQGPEFLIYFQGTGAADDSGLPNDRFFAVRPEGSVSTLKIQRTERGDSAVYLCASSTGLGEQYFGPGTRLTVT.

The V call is TRBV4-1, the J call TRBJ2-1, with 10 bases matching TRBD2. The CDR3 length is 16 residues. Trimming at V came to 2 bases and at J to 6 bases, leaving 7 bases not matched to a gene. The germline V gene has CDR1 MGHRA and CDR2 YSYEKL. CDR3 bases: TGCGCCAGCAGCCAAATCGGGACTAGCGTTGGCAATGAGCAGTTCTTC. It translates to CASSQIGTSVGNEQFF.

V and J are TRBV7-9 and TRBJ2-3; D could derive from TRBD1 or TRBD2 (6 bases each). Trimming removed 5 bases from V and 1 base from J, with 16 bases in between. Germline V lookup: CDR1 SEHNR, CDR2 FQNEAQ (reference sequence). This CDR3 is built from 16 residues. The CDR3 reads CASSPRGPGRTDTQYF. CDR3 sequence (DNA): TGTGCCAGCAGCCCCCGGGGGCCTGGACGCACAGATACGCAGTATTTT.